These 9 T cell receptor beta chains were all obtained from the same sample, sequenced in a study of T cell responses to AZD1222 COVID-19 vaccine. The table came from immunoSEQ multiplex PCR; TCRdb's copy has only in-frame clones and leaves some out. The sample consists of some 96,000 clones, about 87% of them appearing once. Sample: peripheral blood, taken on day 0 of AZD1222 vaccination. The source of these receptors is an adult in good health.

This chain joins TRBV4-1 and TRBJ1-1; D is ambiguous. The CDR3 contains 14 residues. Trimming removed 5 bases at V and 5 bases at J, with 15 bases between. Germline V gives CDR1 MGHRA, CDR2 YSYEKL. CDR3 sequence (DNA): TGCGCCAGCAGCGGAGCCGCCGGGCGTACTGAAGCTTTCTTT. Its translation is CASSGAAGRTEAFF.

J is TRBJ2-2 and V is TRBV11-2; TRBD2 might be the D (7 bases). The V and J ends lost 5 bases and 7 bases respectively, with 20 bases between them. The germline CDR1 and CDR2 sequences are SGHAT and FQNNGV. This CDR3 is 16 amino acids long. The CDR3: CASSPPTGGVGGELFF. CDR3 nucleotides: TGTGCCAGCAGCCCACCTACGGGGGGCGTAGGCGGGGAGCTGTTTTTT.

The chain employs TRBV5-6 and TRBJ1-3; D gene ambiguous. The V end lost 2 bases, the J end lost 6 bases, and 12 bases lay between the germline ends. The CDR3 consists of 14 residues. Germline V gene data show CDR1 as SGHDT and CDR2 as YYEEEE. CDR3 region: CASSFARAQNTIYF. CDR3 bases: TGTGCCAGCAGCTTTGCGAGGGCTCAAAACACCATATATTTT.

The V call is TRBV6-2 or TRBV6-3, the J call TRBJ1-6, with a weak D call TRBD1 (5 bases). This CDR3 is built from 16 residues. Trimming took 0 bases from V and 7 from J, leaving 13 bases between them. Germline-derived CDR1 and CDR2 are MNHEY and SVGEGT. CDR3 region: CASSYSSGRENSPLHF. The CDR3, as DNA: TGTGCCAGCAGTTACTCCTCGGGACGGGAAAATTCACCCCTCCACTTT.

This chain links TRBV12-3 or TRBV12-4 with TRBJ2-5; D is possibly TRBD1 (5 bases). The CDR3 is 13 residues long. Trimming removed 3 bases from V and 4 bases from J, with 9 bases in between. The CDR3 sequence is CASSFRGTETQYF. As DNA, the CDR3 is TGTGCCAGCAGTTTTAGGGGAACAGAGACCCAGTACTTC.

This sequence joins TRBV5-1 and TRBJ2-7; D is ambiguous. The germline V and J ends were trimmed by 0 bases and 3 bases, with 16 bases remaining between them. This CDR3 spans 16 amino acids. CDR1 and CDR2 (germline): SGHRS, YFSETQ. The CDR3 is CASSLASSTDVYEQYF. The CDR3 nucleotides read TGCGCCAGCAGCTTGGCGTCGTCCACGGACGTCTACGAGCAGTACTTC.

The chain joins TRBV5-6 to TRBJ1-2, with no clear D. Germline V CDR1 and CDR2: SGHDT, YYEEEE. The CDR3 has 13 residues. V lost 1 base to trimming and J lost 8 bases, with 12 bases between them. This CDR3 reads CASSLLDPGGYTF. DNA for the CDR3: TGTGCCAGCAGCTTGCTGGACCCGGGCGGCTACACCTTC.

The genes are TRBV14 and TRBJ1-1; tentative D call: TRBD1 (5 bases). This CDR3 has 16 residues. Germline CDR1 SGHDN, CDR2 FVKESK. Trimming took off 1 base at V and 6 bases at J, with 18 bases between the two ends. CDR3: CASSQVDPKGSAEAFF. Here the CDR3 DNA reads TGTGCCAGCAGCCAAGTCGACCCCAAGGGGTCCGCTGAAGCTTTCTTT. Variable domain in full (rest from reference TRBV14 and TRBJ1-1): EAGVTQFPSHSVIEKGQTVTLRCDPISGHDNLYWYRRVMGKEIKFLLHFVKESKQDESGMPNNRFLAERTGGTYSTLKVQPAELEDSGVYFCASSQVDPKGSAEAFFGQGTRLTVV.

This clone showed up just once. The rearrangement joins TRBV19 to TRBJ2-3; D remains unclear. The CDR3 runs 16 residues. The V and J ends lost 6 bases and 1 base respectively, with 17 bases between them. Germline assignment: CDR1 LNHDA and CDR2 SQIVND (reference sequence). The DNA for the CDR3 is TGTGCCAGTAGGGGCCCCTGGGCACCTGGCACAGATACGCAGTATTTT. Protein sequence: CASRGPWAPGTDTQYF.